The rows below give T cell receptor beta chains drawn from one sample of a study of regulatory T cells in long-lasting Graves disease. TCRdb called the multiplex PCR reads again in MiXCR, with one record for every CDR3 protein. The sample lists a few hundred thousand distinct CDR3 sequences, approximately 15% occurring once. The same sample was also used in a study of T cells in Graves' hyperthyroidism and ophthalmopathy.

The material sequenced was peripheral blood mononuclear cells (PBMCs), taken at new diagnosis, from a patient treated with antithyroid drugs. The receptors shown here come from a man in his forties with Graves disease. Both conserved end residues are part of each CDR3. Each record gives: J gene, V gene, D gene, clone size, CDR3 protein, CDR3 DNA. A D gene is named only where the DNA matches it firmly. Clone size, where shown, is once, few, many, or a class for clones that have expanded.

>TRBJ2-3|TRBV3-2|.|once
CASSQDRGTSGGAADTQYF
TGTGCCAGCAGCCAAGATCGAGGGACTAGCGGGGGGGCCGCAGATACGCAGTATTTT
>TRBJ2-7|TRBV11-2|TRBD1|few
CASSSIRDRGYEQYF
TGTGCCAGCAGCTCGATCCGGGACAGGGGGTACGAGCAGTACTTC
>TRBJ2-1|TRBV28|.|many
CTCGPYNEQFF
TGTACCTGTGGGCCCTACAATGAGCAGTTCTTC
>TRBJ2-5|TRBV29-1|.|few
CSAYSFVETQYF
TGCAGCGCGTACAGTTTCGTAGAGACCCAGTACTTC
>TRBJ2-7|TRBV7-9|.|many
CASSLQGVGSYEQYF
TGTGCCAGCAGCCTACAGGGAGTCGGATCCTACGAGCAGTACTTC
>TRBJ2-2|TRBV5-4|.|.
CASSRGTSVNTGELFF
TGTGCCAGCAGCAGGGGCACCTCCGTGAACACCGGGGAGCTGTTTTTT
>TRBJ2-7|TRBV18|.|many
CASSPRNSYEQYF
TGTGCCAGCTCACCACGGAACTCCTACGAGCAGTACTTC
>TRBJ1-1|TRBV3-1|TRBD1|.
CASTRTGAPGDTEAFF
TGTGCCAGCACTCGTACAGGGGCCCCAGGAGACACTGAAGCTTTCTTT
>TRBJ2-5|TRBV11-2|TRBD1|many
CASSLDYDRGAQYF
TGTGCCAGCAGCTTAGATTATGACAGGGGGGCCCAGTACTTC
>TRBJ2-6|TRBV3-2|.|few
CASSQDEAGISTSGANVLTF
TGTGCCAGCAGCCAAGATGAGGCGGGGATCTCAACTTCTGGGGCCAACGTCCTGACTTTC
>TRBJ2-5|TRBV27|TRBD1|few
CASSRRTGLQETQYF
TGTGCCAGCAGCCGCAGGACAGGCCTTCAAGAGACCCAGTACTTC
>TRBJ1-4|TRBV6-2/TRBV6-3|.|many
CASSYAVAPEEKLFF
TGTGCCAGCAGTTACGCGGTCGCCCCCGAGGAAAAACTGTTTTTT
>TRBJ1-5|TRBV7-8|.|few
CASSPHPYQPQHF
TGTGCCAGCAGCCCCCACCCGTATCAGCCCCAGCATTTT
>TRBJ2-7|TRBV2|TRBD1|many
CAGTGGFSYEQYF
TGTGCCGGGACAGGGGGATTCTCCTACGAGCAGTACTTC
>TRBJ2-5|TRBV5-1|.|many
CASSTGQPGGETQYF
TGCGCCAGCAGCACAGGACAGCCCGGGGGGGAGACCCAGTACTTC
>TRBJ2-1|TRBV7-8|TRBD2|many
CASSLGGTSGGYNEQFF
TGTGCCAGCAGCTTAGGGGGGACTAGCGGGGGTTACAATGAGCAGTTCTTC
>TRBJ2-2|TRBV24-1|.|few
CATSDPLDYHGELFF
TGTGCCACCAGTGACCCCTTGGACTATCACGGGGAGCTGTTTTTT
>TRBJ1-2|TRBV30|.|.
CAWSVPLRTGNYGYTF
TGTGCCTGGAGTGTACCCTTACGCACGGGGAACTATGGCTACACCTTC
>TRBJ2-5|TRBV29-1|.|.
CSVAKAQETQYF
TGCAGCGTTGCTAAGGCCCAAGAGACCCAGTACTTC
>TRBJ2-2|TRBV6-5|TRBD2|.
CASSSRTSGGAYTGELFF
TGTGCCAGCAGTTCCAGGACTAGCGGGGGGGCGTACACCGGGGAGCTGTTTTTT
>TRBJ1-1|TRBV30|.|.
CAWISQGRTEAFF
TGTGCCTGGATCAGTCAGGGCAGAACTGAAGCTTTCTTT
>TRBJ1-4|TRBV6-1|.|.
CASSASRGGKLFF
TGTGCCAGCAGCGCCTCAAGGGGAGGAAAACTGTTTTTT
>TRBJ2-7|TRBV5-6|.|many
CASSLGRYYEQYF
TGTGCCAGCAGCTTGGGGCGCTACTACGAGCAGTACTTC
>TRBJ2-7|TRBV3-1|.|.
CASSQGLVAGGSNRLQHDF
.
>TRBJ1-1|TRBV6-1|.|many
CASRTGLRMNTEAFF
TGTGCCAGCAGAACGGGACTACGGATGAACACTGAAGCTTTCTTT
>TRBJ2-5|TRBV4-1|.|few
CASSQDLHGDEETQYF
TGCGCCAGCAGCCAAGATCTTCATGGGGACGAAGAGACCCAGTACTTC
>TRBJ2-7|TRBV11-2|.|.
CASSLLGRNLYEQYF
TGTGCCAGCAGCTTACTCGGCAGAAATCTCTACGAGCAGTACTTC
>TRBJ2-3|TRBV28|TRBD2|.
CASSSPGTRKDTQYF
TGTGCCAGCAGTTCACCCGGGACTAGAAAGGATACGCAGTATTTT
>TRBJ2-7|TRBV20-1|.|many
CSASLGTTYEQYF
TGCAGTGCTAGTCTGGGGACCACCTACGAGCAGTACTTC
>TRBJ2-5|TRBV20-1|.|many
CSASHLNIKETQYF
TGCAGTGCTAGCCATTTGAACATCAAAGAGACCCAGTACTTC
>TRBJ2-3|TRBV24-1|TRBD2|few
CATSDGTSGGEGTDTQYF
TGTGCCACCAGTGACGGGACTAGCGGGGGGGAGGGGACAGATACGCAGTATTTT
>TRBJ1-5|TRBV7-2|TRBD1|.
CASSAGGPYSNQPQHF
TGTGCCAGCAGCGCAGGGGGCCCCTATAGCAATCAGCCCCAGCATTTT
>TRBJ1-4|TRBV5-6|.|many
CASSLSGGGGEKLFF
TGTGCCAGCAGCTTGAGTGGCGGGGGTGGCGAAAAACTGTTTTTT
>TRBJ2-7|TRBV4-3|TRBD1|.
CASSSWDRGPHEQYF
TGCGCCAGCAGCTCCTGGGACAGGGGGCCTCACGAGCAGTACTTC
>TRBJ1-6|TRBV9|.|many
CASGRGNSPLHF
TGTGCCAGCGGTAGGGGGAATTCACCCCTCCACTTT
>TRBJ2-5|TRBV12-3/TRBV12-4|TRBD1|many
CASSRDRTQETQYF
TGTGCCAGCAGTCGGGACAGGACCCAAGAGACCCAGTACTTC
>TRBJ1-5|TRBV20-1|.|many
CSASRLSGNQPQHF
TGCAGTGCTAGTCGACTCTCGGGCAATCAGCCCCAGCATTTT